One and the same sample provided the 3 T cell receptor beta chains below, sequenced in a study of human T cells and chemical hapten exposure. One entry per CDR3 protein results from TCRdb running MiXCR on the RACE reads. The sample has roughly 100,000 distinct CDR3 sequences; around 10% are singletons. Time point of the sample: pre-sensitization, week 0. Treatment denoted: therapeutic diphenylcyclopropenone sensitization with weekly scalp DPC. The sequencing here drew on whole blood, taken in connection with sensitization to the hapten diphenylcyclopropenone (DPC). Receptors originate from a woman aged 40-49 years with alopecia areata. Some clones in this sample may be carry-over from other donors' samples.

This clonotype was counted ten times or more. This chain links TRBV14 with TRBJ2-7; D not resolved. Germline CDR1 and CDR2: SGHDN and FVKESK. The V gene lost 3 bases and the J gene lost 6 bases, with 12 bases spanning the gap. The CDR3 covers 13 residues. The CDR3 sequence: CASSQVGLGEQYF. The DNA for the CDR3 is TGTGCCAGCAGCCAGGTGGGGTTGGGCGAGCAGTACTTC.

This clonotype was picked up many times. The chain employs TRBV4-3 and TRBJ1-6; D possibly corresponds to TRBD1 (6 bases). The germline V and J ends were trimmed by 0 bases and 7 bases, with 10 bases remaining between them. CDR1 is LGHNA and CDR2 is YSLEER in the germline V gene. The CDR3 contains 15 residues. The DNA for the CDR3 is TGCGCCAGCAGCCAAGATCGGGGGGCCAATTCACCCCTCCACTTT. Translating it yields CASSQDRGANSPLHF.

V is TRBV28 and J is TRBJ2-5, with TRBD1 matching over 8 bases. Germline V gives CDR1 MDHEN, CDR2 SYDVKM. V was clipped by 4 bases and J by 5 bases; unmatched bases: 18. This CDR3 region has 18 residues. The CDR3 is CASSSYPPRTGRKETQYF. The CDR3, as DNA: TGTGCCAGCAGTTCCTACCCCCCCAGGACAGGGAGGAAGGAGACCCAGTACTTC.